Each of the 27 T cell receptor beta chains below was sequenced from the same sample in a study of monozygotic twins with inflammatory bowel disease. TCRdb re-called the 5' RACE reads and gives one entry per CDR3 protein, without DNA. The listing contains around 99,000 distinct CDR3 sequences. The sequenced material came from blood. These receptors came from a human donor with ulcerative colitis or Crohn's disease, or a healthy co-twin of an affected twin (not recorded which).

The rearrangement links TRBV28 to TRBJ2-1; TCRdb reports TRBD1, a call that lacks DNA to check it against. The CDR3 runs to 14 residues. Germline assignment: CDR1 MDHEN and CDR2 SYDVKM. The CDR3 loop is CASSLWPPRNEQFF. Full variable domain (remainder filled in from reference TRBV28 and TRBJ2-1): DVKVTQSSRYLVKRTGEKVFLECVQDMDHENMFWYRQDPGLGLRLIYFSYDVKMKEKGDIPEGYSVSREKKERFSLILESASTNQTSMYLCASSLWPPRNEQFFGPGTRLTVL.

This CDR3 reads CASSPRGTYEQYF. The gene calls are TRBV6-5 and TRBJ2-7. This CDR3 region has 13 residues. CDR1 is MNHEY, CDR2 SVGAGI, per germline.

This sequence joins TRBV7-8 and TRBJ1-2; TCRdb outputs TRBD1, but without DNA this stays unchecked. Germline CDR1 reads SGHVS; CDR2 reads FQNEAQ. CDR3 length equals 16 residues. The CDR3 is CASSLGQGAANYGYTF. The full variable domain, in which reference TRBV7-8 and TRBJ1-2 provide the parts outside the CDR3, is GAGVSQSPRYKVAKRGQDVALRCDPISGHVSLFWYQQALGQGPEFLTYFQNEAQLDKSGLPSDRFFAERPEGSVSTLKIQRTQQEDSAVYLCASSLGQGAANYGYTFGSGTRLTVV.

The chain has TRBV18 and TRBJ1-6. The germline V gene has CDR1 KGHSH and CDR2 LQKENI. CDR3 length equals 15 residues. The CDR3 loop is CASSPNEDYNSPLHF. Filled out from reference TRBV18 and TRBJ1-6, the complete variable domain reads NAGVMQNPRHLVRRRGQEARLRCSPMKGHSHVYWYRQLPEEGLKFMVYLQKENIIDESGMPKERFSAEFPKEGPSILRIQQVVRGDSAAYFCASSPNEDYNSPLHFGNGTRLTVT.

This sequence joins TRBV7-2 and TRBJ2-3. Germline V gene sequence: CDR1 SGHTA, CDR2 FQGNSA. The CDR3 is made up of 14 amino acids. This chain's CDR3 is CASSLDAFTDTQYF.

The rearrangement links TRBV5-1 to TRBJ2-7; the D call from TCRdb, TRBD2, cannot be confirmed without DNA. The CDR3 has 14 residues. Germline CDR1 SGHRS, CDR2 YFSETQ. This chain's CDR3 is CASSPGTFYYEQYF.

The rearrangement joins TRBV7-8 to TRBJ1-1. The CDR3 sequence is 14 residues long. CDR1 and CDR2 (germline): SGHVS, FQNEAQ. CDR3 region: CASSLSPQYTEAFF.

The V call is TRBV20-1, the J call TRBJ1-6; TCRdb calls TRBD1, which cannot be checked without DNA. Germline CDR1 is DFQATT and CDR2 is SNEGSKA (reference sequence). The CDR3 has 13 residues. CDR3 loop: CSAHGQGASPLHF.

The chain is built from TRBV19 and TRBJ2-1; TCRdb names TRBD1, which stays unverified in the absence of DNA. This CDR3 contains 14 residues. The germline gives CDR1 LNHDA, CDR2 SQIVND (reference sequence). The CDR3 here is CASSLRQGADEQFF.

The chain couples TRBV12-3 or TRBV12-4 to TRBJ2-1; TCRdb outputs TRBD2, but without DNA this stays unchecked. The CDR3 totals 16 residues. CDR3 protein: CASSFPSGGAGREQFF.

V is TRBV7-9 and J is TRBJ2-2. The germline CDR1 and CDR2 sequences are SEHNR and FQNEAQ (reference sequence). CDR3 length equals 13 residues. CDR3 in amino acids: CASSSPQAGELFF.

The chain couples TRBV11-2 to TRBJ1-1; TCRdb proposes TRBD1, but this gene call is untestable without DNA. Germline assignment: CDR1 SGHAT and CDR2 FQNNGV. CDR3 length: 18 amino acids. The CDR3 loop reads CASSRRAGTGAFSTEAFF.

The rearrangement links TRBV5-1 to TRBJ1-5; TCRdb names TRBD1, which stays unverified in the absence of DNA. The CDR3 sequence is 15 residues long. Germline-derived CDR1 and CDR2 are SGHRS and YFSETQ. CDR3 loop: CASSLAGESNQPQHF.

The chain employs TRBV5-1 and TRBJ2-2; TCRdb names TRBD2, which stays unverified in the absence of DNA. Germline V CDR1 and CDR2: SGHRS, YFSETQ. The CDR3 is 14 amino acids. CDR3 protein: CASSEGPGTGELFF.

The chain links TRBV6-1 to TRBJ2-7; TCRdb gives TRBD2 as the D gene, but with no DNA this cannot be confirmed. Germline CDR1 and CDR2: MNHNS and SASEGT. The CDR3 consists of 16 residues. The CDR3 protein is CASTGLAGDAGGEQYF.

The V and J genes are TRBV7-9 and TRBJ2-5; without DNA, the TCRdb call of TRBD1 cannot be checked. Per the germline V gene, CDR1 is SEHNR and CDR2 is FQNEAQ (reference sequence). The CDR3 is 14 amino acids. The CDR3 loop is CASSTGTEEETQYF.

This chain links TRBV20-1 with TRBJ2-1; the TCRdb call, TRBD2, lacks DNA for checking. Per the germline V gene, CDR1 is DFQATT and CDR2 is SNEGSKA (reference sequence). This CDR3 is 15 amino acids long. This chain's CDR3 is CSAREKREGWDEQFF.

CDR3 residues: CASSSGSGGEADTQYF. The gene calls are TRBV6-5 and TRBJ2-3; the D gene TCRdb calls, TRBD2, cannot be checked with no DNA. CDR1 MNHEY and CDR2 SVGAGI come from the germline V gene. The CDR3 has 16 amino acids.

The chain links TRBV7-2 to TRBJ1-3; TCRdb gives TRBD1 as the D gene, but with no DNA this cannot be confirmed. CDR3 length equals 15 residues. Germline V CDR1 and CDR2: SGHTA, FQGNSA. CDR3: CASSLDVGAGNTIYF.

V gene TRBV21-1 combines with J gene TRBJ1-2. TRBV21-1 is a known pseudogene. CDR3 length: 16 amino acids. The CDR3 here is CATIGGGAVSNYGYTF.

This sequence joins TRBV10-3 and TRBJ1-5; checking the TCRdb D call of TRBD1 is not possible without DNA. The CDR3 totals 13 residues. Germline CDR1 ENHRY, CDR2 SYGVKD. The CDR3 sequence: CAISGVRHQPQHF.

V gene TRBV15 combines with J gene TRBJ2-7. The CDR3 covers 13 residues. Germline CDR1 and CDR2: LNHNV and YYDKDF (reference sequence). This CDR3 is CATSRDLGYEQYF. Supplemented by reference TRBV15 and TRBJ2-7, the full variable domain reads DAMVIQNPRYQVTQFGKPVTLSCSQTLNHNVMYWYQQKSSQAPKLLFHYYDKDFNNEADTPDNFQSRRPNTSFCFLDIRSPGLGDTAMYLCATSRDLGYEQYFGPGTRLTVT.

The chain uses TRBV7-2 and TRBJ2-5; the TCRdb D gene call, TRBD1, has no DNA to confirm it. This CDR3 region has 15 residues. Germline CDR1 SGHTA, CDR2 FQGNSA. The CDR3 region is CASSLVGTGGETQYF.

The chain recombines TRBV6-5 with TRBJ2-2; TCRdb outputs TRBD2, but without DNA this stays unchecked. This CDR3 has 17 residues. Germline lookup yields CDR1 MNHEY and CDR2 SVGAGI. CDR3 sequence: CASSYFSGGTNTGELFF.

The gene calls are TRBV6-2 or TRBV6-3 and TRBJ1-2. CDR3 size: 11 residues. Germline V gene data show CDR1 as MNHEY and CDR2 as SVGEGT. CDR3: CASTNGGGYTF.

The rearrangement uses TRBV5-4 and TRBJ2-4; the D call from TCRdb, TRBD1, cannot be confirmed without DNA. CDR1 SGHNT and CDR2 YYREEE come from the germline V gene (reference sequence). The CDR3 sequence is 15 residues long. CDR3 sequence: CASSQGGEAKNIQYF.

The J gene is TRBJ2-7, the V gene TRBV7-6; TCRdb lists TRBD1, though no DNA is available to test this call. The CDR3 spans 13 residues. CDR1 and CDR2 from the germline V gene are SGHVS and FNYEAQ. CDR3 protein: CASSLGGDYEQYF.